This T cell receptor (beta chain) was identified during a study of human T cells and chemical hapten exposure (dated by TCRdb to the early 2020s). Turning to the overall study: The libraries were sequenced as a pool, and the TCR yield per sample differed mostly because of small variations in library volumes within the pool. In alopecia patients, the study followed how the peripheral blood TCR repertoire changed in vivo over primary and secondary sensitization to diphenylcyclopropenone (DPC), a hapten. Each blood RNA sample was used to sequence both TCR alpha and TCR beta chains.

The time point tag for this specimen amounts to: healthy volunteer bleed at 2 weeks. Total RNA was extracted from unfractionated whole blood collected in Tempus Blood RNA tubes. About 5 healthy volunteers served as TCR sequencing controls and were bled at day 0, 2 weeks and 6 weeks. Study-wide conclusions, independent of this receptor: Repeated subsampling changed both the strength of the expansion versus patch-test correlation and the threshold at which the correlation became significant. No change with DPC sensitization was found in the number of TCRs above 1 in 1000 frequency, and no evidence of global repertoire structure alterations was found.

Including the terminal cysteine and phenylalanine, the CDR3 comprises 14 residues. The only DNA kept is the CDR3, 42 bases in frame from the first base. V loses 0 bases, J loses 5 bases, and the germline ends lie 10 bases apart. The CDR1 and CDR2 encoded by the germline V gene are MNHEY and SVGAGI. Library creation used RACE. Sequencing used a NextSeq 500. During library preparation, unique molecular identifiers were attached to individual cDNA molecules so that TCRs could be counted in a quantitative, reproducible way. The published analysis was carried out like this. The median number of TCRs per sample was roughly 94,000, ranging from roughly 20,000 to 690,600. V, J and CDR3 annotation of the TCR reads was carried out using the Decombinator software suite. To make PS versus PT1 abundance plots, every sample was subsampled to the same number of TCRs (28,000). Expanded TCRs were defined as absent before sensitization and observed at least eight times at the 2-week time point. TCRdb reprocessed the public reads (quality trimming at Q25 with fastp, clone calling with MiXCR) and kept in-frame beta chains. Each CDR3 protein appears once, grouped with its most common genes and DNA. For this entry, the V and J calls and clone size follow TCRdb and not the study's own pipeline. The sample includes about 46,000 distinct CDR3 sequences, with roughly 4% observed a single time. The top ten clonotypes cover approximately 1.5% of the sample.

The table lists this clonotype with many counts. It has no known antigen specificity. No much larger clonotype is one base removed from it; base qualities were not supplied. Sequenced material: whole blood. The chain joins TRBV6-5 to TRBJ1-1; the D gene identity is not certain. This TCR derives from a female donor in good health. Some clones in this sample may be carry-over from other donors' samples. The CDR3 sequence is CASSYSKAGTEAFF. In nucleotides, the sequence is TGTGCCAGCAGTTACTCGAAGGCGGGTACTGAAGCTTTCTTT.